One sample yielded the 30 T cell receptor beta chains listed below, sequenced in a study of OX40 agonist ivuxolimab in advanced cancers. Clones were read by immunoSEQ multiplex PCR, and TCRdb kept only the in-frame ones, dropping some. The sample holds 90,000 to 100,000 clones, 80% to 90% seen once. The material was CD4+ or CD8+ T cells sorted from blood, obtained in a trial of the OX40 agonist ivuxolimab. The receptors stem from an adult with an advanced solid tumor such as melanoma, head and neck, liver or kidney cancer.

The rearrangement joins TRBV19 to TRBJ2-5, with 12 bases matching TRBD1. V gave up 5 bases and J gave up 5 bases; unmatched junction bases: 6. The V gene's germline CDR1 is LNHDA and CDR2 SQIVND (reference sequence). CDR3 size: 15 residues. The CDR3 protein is CASSEGQGARETQYF. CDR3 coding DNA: TGTGCCAGTAGTGAGGGACAGGGGGCACGGGAGACCCAGTACTTC.

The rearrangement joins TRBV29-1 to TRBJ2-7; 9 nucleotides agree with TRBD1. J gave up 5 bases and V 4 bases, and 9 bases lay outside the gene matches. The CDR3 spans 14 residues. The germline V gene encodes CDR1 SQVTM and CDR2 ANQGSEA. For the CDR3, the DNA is TGCAGCGTTGGGGGGGGACAGGGTTACCACGAGCAGTACGTC. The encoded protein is CSVGGGQGYHEQYV.

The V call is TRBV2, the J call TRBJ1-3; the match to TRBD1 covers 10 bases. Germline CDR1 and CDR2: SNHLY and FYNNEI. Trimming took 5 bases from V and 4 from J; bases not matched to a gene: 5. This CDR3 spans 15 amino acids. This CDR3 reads CASSPGQGTGNTIYF. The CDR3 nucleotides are TGTGCCAGCAGTCCGGGACAGGGGACAGGAAACACCATATATTTT.

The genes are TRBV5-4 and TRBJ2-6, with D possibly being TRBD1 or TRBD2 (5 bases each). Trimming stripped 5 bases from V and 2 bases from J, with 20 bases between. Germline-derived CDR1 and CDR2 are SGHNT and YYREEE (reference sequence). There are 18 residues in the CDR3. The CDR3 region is CASSIDGTPGTGANVLTF. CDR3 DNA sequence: TGTGCCAGCAGTATAGACGGGACCCCAGGCACTGGGGCCAACGTCCTGACTTTC. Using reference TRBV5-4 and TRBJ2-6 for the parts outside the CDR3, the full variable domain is ETGVTQSPTHLIKTRGQQVTLRCSSQSGHNTVSWYQQALGQGPQFIFQYYREEENGRGNFPPRFSGLQFPNYSSELNVNALELDDSALYLCASSIDGTPGTGANVLTFGAGSRLTVL.

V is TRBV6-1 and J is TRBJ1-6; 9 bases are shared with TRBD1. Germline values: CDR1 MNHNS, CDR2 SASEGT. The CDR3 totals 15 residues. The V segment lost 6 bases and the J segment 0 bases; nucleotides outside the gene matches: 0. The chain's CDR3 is CASRDRGSYNSPLHF. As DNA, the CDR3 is TGTGCCAGCAGGGACAGGGGCTCCTATAATTCACCCCTCCACTTT.

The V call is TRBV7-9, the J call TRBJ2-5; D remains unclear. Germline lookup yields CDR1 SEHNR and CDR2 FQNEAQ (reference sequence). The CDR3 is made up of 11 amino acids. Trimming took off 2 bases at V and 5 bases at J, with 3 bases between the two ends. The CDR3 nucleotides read TGTGCCAGCAGCTTAACGGAGACCCAGTACTTC. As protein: CASSLTETQYF.

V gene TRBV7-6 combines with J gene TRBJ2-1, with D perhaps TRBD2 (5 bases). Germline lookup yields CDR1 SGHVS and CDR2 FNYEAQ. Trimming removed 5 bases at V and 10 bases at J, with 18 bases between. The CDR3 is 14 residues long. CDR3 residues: CASSPRVDRREQFF. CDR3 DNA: TGTGCCAGCAGCCCGAGGGTGGACCGTCGGGAGCAGTTCTTC.

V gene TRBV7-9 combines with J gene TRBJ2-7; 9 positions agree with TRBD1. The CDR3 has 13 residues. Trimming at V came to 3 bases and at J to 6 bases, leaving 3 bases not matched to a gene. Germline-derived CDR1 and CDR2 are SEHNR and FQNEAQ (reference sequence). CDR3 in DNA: TGTGCCAGCAGCTTGGGACAGGGTTTCGAGCAGTACGTC. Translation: CASSLGQGFEQYV.

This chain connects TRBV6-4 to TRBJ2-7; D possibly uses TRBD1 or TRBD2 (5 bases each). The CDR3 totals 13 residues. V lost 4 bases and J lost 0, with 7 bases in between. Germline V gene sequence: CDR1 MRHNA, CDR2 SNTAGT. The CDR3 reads CASSGDGSYEQYF. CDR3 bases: TGTGCCAGCAGTGGGGACGGCTCCTACGAGCAGTACTTC.

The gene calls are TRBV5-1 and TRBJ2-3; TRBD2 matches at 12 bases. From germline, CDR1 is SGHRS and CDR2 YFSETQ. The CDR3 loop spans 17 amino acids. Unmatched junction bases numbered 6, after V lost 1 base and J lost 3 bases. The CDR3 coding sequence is TGCGCCAGCAGCTTGCTCCTAGCGGGAGGGCCGACAGATACGCAGTATTTT. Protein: CASSLLLAGGPTDTQYF.

CDR3 in amino acids: CASSPKRESFSTQYF. The CDR3 DNA follows: TGTGCCAGCAGCCCCAAGCGGGAGAGTTTTAGTACGCAGTATTTT. The rearrangement uses TRBV7-2 and TRBJ2-3, with 8 bases matching TRBD2. Germline loops: CDR1 SGHTA, CDR2 FQGNSA. J was trimmed by 8 bases and V by 5 bases; bases with no gene match: 12. CDR3 size: 15 residues.

CDR3 residues: CASSRSGRAEQYF. The CDR3 DNA reads as TGTGCCAGCAGTCGAAGCGGGAGGGCCGAGCAGTACTTC. This sequence joins TRBV27 and TRBJ2-5; 10 bases line up with TRBD2. The J call could be wrong; TRBJ2-7 is a better fit for the DNA end. The germline V gene has CDR1 MNHEY and CDR2 SMNVEV (reference sequence). The CDR3 totals 13 residues.

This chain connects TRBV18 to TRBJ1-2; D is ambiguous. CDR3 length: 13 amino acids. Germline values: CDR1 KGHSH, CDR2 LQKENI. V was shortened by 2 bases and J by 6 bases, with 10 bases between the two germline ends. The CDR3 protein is CASSPITRDGYTF. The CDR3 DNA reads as TGTGCCAGCTCACCAATTACTCGCGATGGCTACACCTTC.

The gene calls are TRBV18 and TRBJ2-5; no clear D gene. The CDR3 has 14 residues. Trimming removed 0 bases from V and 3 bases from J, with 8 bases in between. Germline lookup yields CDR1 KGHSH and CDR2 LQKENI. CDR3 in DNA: TGTGCCAGCTCACCACCCGGGTCAAAAGAGACCCAGTACTTC. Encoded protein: CASSPPGSKETQYF.

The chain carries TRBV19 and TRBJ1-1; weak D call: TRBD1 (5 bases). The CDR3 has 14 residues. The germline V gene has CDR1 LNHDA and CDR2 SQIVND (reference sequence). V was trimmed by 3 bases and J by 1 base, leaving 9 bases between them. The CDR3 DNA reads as TGTGCCAGTAGTATGGGAGGGGCGAACACTGAAGCTTTCTTT. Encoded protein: CASSMGGANTEAFF.

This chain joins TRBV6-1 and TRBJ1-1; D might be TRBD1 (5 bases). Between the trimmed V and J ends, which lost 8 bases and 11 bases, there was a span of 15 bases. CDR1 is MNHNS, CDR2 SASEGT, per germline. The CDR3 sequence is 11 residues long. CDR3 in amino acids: CASPQDMRAFF. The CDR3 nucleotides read TGTGCCAGCCCACAGGACATGCGGGCTTTCTTT.

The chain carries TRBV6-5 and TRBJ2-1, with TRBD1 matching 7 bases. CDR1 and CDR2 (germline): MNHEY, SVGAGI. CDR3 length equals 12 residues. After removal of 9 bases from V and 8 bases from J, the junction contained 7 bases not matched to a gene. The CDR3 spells CASRGGPDEQFF. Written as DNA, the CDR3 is TGTGCCAGTCGAGGGGGCCCGGATGAGCAGTTCTTC.

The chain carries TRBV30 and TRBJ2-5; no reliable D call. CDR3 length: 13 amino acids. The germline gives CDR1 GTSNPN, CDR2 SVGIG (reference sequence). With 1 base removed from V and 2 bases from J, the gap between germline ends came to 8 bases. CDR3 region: CAWSGLAQETQYF. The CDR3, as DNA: TGTGCCTGGAGTGGTTTAGCTCAAGAGACCCAGTACTTC. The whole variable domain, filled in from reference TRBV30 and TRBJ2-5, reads SQTIHQWPATLVQPVGSPLSLECTVEGTSNPNLYWYRQAAGRGLQLLFYSVGIGQISSEVPQNLSASRPQDRQFILSSKKLLLSDSGFYLCAWSGLAQETQYFGPGTRLLVL.

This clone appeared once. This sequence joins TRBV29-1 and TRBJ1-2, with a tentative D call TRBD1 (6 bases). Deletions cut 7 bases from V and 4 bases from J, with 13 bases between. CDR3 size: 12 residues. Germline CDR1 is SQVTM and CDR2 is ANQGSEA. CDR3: CSAEGGTYGYTF. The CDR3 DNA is TGCAGCGCTGAGGGGGGGACCTATGGCTACACCTTC.

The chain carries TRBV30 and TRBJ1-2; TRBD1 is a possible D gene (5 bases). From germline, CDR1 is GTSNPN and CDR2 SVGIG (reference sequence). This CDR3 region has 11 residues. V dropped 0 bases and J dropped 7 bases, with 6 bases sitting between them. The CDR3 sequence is CAWSVTVGYTF. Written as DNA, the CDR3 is TGTGCCTGGAGTGTGACAGTTGGCTACACCTTC.

In DNA form, the CDR3 reads TGTGCCAGCAGCCAGGACAGGGCCATGACCGGGGAGCTGTTTTTT. Translated, it gives CASSQDRAMTGELFF. The chain employs TRBV7-2 and TRBJ2-2; 8 nucleotides align to TRBD1. V shed 5 bases and J 5 bases; nucleotides not matched to a gene: 7. The CDR3 runs to 15 residues. Germline loops: CDR1 SGHTA, CDR2 FQGNSA.

The CDR3 region has the DNA TGCGCCAGCAGCCAAGAGAGACGGCCCGCAGATACGCAGTATTTT. The encoded protein is CASSQERRPADTQYF. The rearrangement uses TRBV4-3 and TRBJ2-3; D uncertain. Trimming removed 0 bases at V and 4 bases at J, with 11 bases between. This CDR3 region has 15 residues. The germline V gene has CDR1 LGHNA and CDR2 YSLEER.

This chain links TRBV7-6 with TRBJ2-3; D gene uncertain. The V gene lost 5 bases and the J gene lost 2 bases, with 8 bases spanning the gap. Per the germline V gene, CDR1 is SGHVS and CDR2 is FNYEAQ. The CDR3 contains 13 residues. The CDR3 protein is CASSQGPTDTQYF. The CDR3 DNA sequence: TGTGCCAGCAGCCAAGGGCCCACAGATACGCAGTATTTT. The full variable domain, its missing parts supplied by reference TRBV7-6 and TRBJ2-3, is GAGVSQSPRYKVTKRGQDVALRCDPISGHVSLYWYRQALGQGPEFLTYFNYEAQQDKSGLPNDRFSAERPEGSISTLTIQRTEQRDSAMYRCASSQGPTDTQYFGPGTRLTVL.

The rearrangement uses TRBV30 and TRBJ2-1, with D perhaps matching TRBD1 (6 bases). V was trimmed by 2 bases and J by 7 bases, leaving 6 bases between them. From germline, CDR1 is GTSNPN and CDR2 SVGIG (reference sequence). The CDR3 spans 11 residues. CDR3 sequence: CAWSQGNEQFF. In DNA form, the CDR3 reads TGTGCCTGGAGTCAGGGGAATGAGCAGTTCTTC.

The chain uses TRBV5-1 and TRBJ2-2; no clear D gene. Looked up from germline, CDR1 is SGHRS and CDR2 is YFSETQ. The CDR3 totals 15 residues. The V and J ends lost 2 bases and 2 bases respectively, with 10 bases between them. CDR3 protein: CASSFGGVNTGELFF. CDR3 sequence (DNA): TGCGCCAGCAGCTTCGGTGGGGTAAACACCGGGGAGCTGTTTTTT.

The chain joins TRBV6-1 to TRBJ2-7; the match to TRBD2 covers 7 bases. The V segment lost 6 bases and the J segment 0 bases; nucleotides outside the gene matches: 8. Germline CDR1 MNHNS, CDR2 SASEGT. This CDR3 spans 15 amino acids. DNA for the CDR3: TGTGCCAGCAGCTCCAGCGGGACGATCTCCTACGAGCAGTACTTC. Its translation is CASSSSGTISYEQYF.

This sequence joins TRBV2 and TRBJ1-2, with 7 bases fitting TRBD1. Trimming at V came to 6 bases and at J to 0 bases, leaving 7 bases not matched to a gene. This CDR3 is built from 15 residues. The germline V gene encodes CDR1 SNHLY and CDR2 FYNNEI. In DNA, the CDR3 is TGTGCCAGCAGCCTGGGACAGCCGACTAACTATGGCTACACCTTC. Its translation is CASSLGQPTNYGYTF.

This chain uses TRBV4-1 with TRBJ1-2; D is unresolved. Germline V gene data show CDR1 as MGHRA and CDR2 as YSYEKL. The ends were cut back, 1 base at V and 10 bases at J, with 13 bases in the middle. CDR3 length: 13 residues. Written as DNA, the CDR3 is TGCGCCAGCAGCCAAGTCCCTCACTGGACCTACACCTTC. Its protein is CASSQVPHWTYTF.

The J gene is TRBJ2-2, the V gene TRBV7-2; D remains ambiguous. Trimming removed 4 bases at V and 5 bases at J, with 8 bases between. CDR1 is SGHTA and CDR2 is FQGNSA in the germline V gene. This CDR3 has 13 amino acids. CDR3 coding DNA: TGTGCCAGCAGCTCTCTAGGTACCGGGGAGCTGTTTTTT. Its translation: CASSSLGTGELFF.

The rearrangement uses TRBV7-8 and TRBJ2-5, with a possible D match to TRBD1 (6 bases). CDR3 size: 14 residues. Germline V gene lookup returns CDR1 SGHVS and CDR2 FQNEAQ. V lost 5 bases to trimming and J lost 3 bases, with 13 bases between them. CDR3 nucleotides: TGTGCCAGCAGCCGCGCCAGGGGTAAAGAGACCCAGTACTTC. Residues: CASSRARGKETQYF.